This T cell receptor beta chain was profiled in a study of graft-versus-host responses after intestinal transplantation. Study-wide context: The transplants performed in recipients were multivisceral, liver-intestinal, or isolated intestinal. The recipients all started with anti-thymocyte globulin induction and then took tacrolimus and steroids for 2 to 4 years. Whole-study findings and limits: Recipient bone marrow held GvH clones, some seen earlier in ileum or blood.

In the case of this clone: What it binds is unknown.

The assay was immunoSEQ multiplex PCR, and TCRdb's table has in-frame clones only and misses some. The repertoire holds about 85,000 clones, with approximately 90% as singletons. The receptor comes from a human donor who was the organ donor for an intestinal transplant. The sample here was unstimulated CD8+ T cells sorted from spleen or lymph node cells, taken before transplant.

CDR3 coding DNA: TGTGCCAGTAGTATAGGGACAGGGGTGTACGAGCAGTACTTC. Protein product: CASSIGTGVYEQYF. This chain links TRBV19 with TRBJ2-7, with 9 bases that match TRBD1. The V gene's germline CDR1 is LNHDA and CDR2 SQIVND (reference sequence). The ends lost 1 base at V and 4 bases at J; junction bases unmatched: 2. This CDR3 is 14 amino acids long.